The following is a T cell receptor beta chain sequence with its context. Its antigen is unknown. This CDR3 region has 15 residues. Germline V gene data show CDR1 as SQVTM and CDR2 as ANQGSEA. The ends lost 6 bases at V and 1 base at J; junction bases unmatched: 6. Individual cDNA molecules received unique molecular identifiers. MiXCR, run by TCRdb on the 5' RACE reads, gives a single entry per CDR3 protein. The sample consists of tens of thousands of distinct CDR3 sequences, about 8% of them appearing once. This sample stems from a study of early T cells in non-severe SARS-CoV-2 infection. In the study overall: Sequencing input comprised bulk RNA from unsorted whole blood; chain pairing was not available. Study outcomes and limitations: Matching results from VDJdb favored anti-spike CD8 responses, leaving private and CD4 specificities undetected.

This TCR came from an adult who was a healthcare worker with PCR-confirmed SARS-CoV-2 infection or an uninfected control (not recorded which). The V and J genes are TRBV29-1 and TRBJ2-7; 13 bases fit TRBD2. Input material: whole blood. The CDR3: CSVVGGLAGSYEQYF. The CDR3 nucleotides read TGCAGCGTGGTGGGGGGACTAGCGGGATCCTACGAGCAGTACTTC.